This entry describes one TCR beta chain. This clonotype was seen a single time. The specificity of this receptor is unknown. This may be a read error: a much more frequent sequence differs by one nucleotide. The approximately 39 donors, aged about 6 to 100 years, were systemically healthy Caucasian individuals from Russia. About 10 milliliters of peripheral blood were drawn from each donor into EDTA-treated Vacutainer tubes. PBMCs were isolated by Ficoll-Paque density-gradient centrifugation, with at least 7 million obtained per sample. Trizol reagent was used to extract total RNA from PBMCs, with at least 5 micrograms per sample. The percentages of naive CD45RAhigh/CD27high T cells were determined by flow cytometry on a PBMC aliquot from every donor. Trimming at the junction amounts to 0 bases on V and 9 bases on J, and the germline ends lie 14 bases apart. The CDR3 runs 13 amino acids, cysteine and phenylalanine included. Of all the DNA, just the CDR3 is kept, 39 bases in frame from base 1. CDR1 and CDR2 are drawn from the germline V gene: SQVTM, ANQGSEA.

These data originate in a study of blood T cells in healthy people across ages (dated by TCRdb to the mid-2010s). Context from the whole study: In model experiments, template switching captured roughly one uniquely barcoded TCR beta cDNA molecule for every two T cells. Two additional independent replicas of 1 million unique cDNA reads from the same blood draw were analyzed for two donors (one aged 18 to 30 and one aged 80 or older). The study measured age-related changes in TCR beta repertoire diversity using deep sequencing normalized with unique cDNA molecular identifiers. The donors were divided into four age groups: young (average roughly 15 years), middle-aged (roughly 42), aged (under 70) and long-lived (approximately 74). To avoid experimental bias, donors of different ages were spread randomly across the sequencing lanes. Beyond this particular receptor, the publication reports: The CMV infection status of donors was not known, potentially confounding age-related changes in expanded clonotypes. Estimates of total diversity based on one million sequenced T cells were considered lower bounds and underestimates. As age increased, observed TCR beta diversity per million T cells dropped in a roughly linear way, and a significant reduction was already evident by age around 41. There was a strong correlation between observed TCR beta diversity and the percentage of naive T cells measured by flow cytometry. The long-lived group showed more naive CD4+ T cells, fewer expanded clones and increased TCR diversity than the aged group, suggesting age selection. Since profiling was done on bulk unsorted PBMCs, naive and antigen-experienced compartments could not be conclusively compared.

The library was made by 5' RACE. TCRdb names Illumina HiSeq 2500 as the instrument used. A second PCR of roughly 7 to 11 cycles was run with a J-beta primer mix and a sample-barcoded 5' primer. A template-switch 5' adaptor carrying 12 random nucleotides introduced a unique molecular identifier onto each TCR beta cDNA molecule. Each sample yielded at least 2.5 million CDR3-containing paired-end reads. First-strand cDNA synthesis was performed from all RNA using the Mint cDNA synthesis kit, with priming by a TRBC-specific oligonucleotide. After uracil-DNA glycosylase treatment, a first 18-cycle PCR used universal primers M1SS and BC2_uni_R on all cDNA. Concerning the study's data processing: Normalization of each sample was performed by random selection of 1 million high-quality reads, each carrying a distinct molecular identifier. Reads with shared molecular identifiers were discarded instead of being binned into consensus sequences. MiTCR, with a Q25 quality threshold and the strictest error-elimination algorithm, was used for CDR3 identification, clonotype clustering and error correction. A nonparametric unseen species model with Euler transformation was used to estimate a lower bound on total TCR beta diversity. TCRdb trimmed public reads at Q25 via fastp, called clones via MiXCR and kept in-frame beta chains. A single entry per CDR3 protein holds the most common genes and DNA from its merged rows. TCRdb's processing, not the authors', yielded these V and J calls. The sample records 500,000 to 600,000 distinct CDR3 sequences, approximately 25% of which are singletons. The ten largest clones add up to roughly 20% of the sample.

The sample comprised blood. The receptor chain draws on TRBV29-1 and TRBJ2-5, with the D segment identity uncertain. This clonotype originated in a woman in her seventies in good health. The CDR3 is CSVEDQVIEAQYF. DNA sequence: TGCAGCGTTGAAGATCAGGTTATCGAGGCCCAGTACTTC.